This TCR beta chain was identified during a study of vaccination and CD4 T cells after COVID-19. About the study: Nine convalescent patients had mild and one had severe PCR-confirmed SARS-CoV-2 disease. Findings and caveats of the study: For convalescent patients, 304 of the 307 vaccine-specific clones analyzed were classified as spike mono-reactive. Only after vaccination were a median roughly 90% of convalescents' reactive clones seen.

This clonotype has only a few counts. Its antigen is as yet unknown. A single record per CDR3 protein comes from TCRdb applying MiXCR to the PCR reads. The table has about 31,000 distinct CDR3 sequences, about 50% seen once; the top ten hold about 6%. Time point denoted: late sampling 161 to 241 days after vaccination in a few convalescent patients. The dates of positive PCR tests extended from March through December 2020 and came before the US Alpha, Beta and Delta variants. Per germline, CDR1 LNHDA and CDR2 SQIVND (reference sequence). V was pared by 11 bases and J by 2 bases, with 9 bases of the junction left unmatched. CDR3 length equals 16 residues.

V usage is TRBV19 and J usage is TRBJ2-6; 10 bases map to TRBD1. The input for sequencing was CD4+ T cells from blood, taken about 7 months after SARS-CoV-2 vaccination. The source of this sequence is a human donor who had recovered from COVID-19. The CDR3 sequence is CAGGDRGSPGANVLTF. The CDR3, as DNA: TGTGCCGGAGGGGACAGGGGTTCCCCTGGGGCCAACGTCCTGACTTTC.